This T cell receptor (beta chain) was identified in a study of blood T cell dynamics during melanoma immunotherapy. Repertoires were generated with immunoSEQ multiplex PCR, while TCRdb's copy carries only in-frame clones and drops some. The sample lists 9,500 to 15,000 clones; approximately 88% were seen once. The time point is: week 3, after first cycle of checkpoint inhibitor. Apart from two fast progressors, RECIST 1.1 response was judged 12 weeks post-infusion. The CDR3 spans 14 residues. CDR1 and CDR2 from the germline V gene are MNHEY and SVGAGI. The V end lost 5 bases, the J end lost 4 bases, and 9 bases lay between the germline ends.

The chain combines TRBV6-5 with TRBJ1-6, with a tentative D call TRBD1 (6 bases). The sequencing used blood, collected from a patient treated with checkpoint blockade. The sequence was collected from a human donor with melanoma. CDR3 loop: CASSPGQYNSPLHF. For the CDR3, the DNA is TGTGCCAGCAGTCCTGGACAGTATAATTCACCCCTCCACTTT.